The 14 T cell receptor beta chains listed next were all sequenced from one sample in a study of blood T cell repertoires in COVID-19. The table came from immunoSEQ multiplex PCR; TCRdb's copy has only in-frame clones and leaves some out. The table records fewer than 15,000 clones, 65% to 80% of them present only once. The sample consisted of peripheral blood. The receptors come from a woman older than 75 with acute or convalescent COVID-19.

By its share, this clone is medium-sized (0.01 to 0.1%). The gene calls are TRBV4-2 and TRBJ2-6, with D hard to call. Germline assignment: CDR1 LGHNA and CDR2 YNFKEQ. The V gene lost 1 base and the J gene lost 0 bases, with 13 bases spanning the gap. The CDR3 has 18 residues. In nucleotides, the CDR3 is TGTGCCAGCAGCCAAGCCCTCGAAGAGAGCTCTGGGGCCAACGTCCTGACTTTC. Amino acids: CASSQALEESSGANVLTF.

The chain employs TRBV10-3 and TRBJ2-3; 8 bases agree with TRBD1. Losses at the gene ends were 10 bases for V and 0 bases for J; bases not matched to a gene: 9. Germline V lookup: CDR1 ENHRY, CDR2 SYGVKD. This CDR3 contains 15 residues. The CDR3 loop is CATQQTGVSTDTQYF. CDR3 coding DNA: TGTGCCACCCAGCAGACAGGGGTGAGCACAGATACGCAGTATTTT.

The genes are TRBV6-2 or TRBV6-3 and TRBJ1-5; possibly TRBD1 for D (5 bases). Trimming removed 4 bases from V and 6 bases from J, with 22 bases in between. The germline CDR1 and CDR2 sequences are MNHEY and SVGEGT. CDR3 length: 17 amino acids. CDR3 in DNA: TGTGCCAGCAGTTTACTCGGCAGGGTGATGGTAGGTCAGCCCCAGCATTTT. It encodes CASSLLGRVMVGQPQHF.

The V call is TRBV4-1, the J call TRBJ2-5; 8 bases match TRBD2. Looked up from germline, CDR1 is MGHRA and CDR2 is YSYEKL. The CDR3 length is 13 residues. V shed 6 bases, J shed 4 bases, and the junction held 4 bases outside the gene matches. CDR3 bases: TGCGCCAGCAGTCCTAGCGGGTCAGAGACCCAGTACTTC. The encoded protein is CASSPSGSETQYF.

Only a few counts were recorded for this clone. This chain uses TRBV6-6 with TRBJ1-1; 11 bases are shared with TRBD1. J lost 0 bases, V lost 5 bases, and 11 bases had no gene match. Looked up from germline, CDR1 is MNHNY and CDR2 is SVGAGI (reference sequence). CDR3 length: 18 amino acids. CDR3 sequence (DNA): TGTGCCAGCAGTCTACGGACAGGGGGCGCGCCCGTGAACACTGAAGCTTTCTTT. This translates into CASSLRTGGAPVNTEAFF.

The chain joins TRBV19 to TRBJ1-1, with D unclear. CDR1 and CDR2 from the germline V gene are LNHDA and SQIVND (reference sequence). This CDR3 has 17 amino acids. V lost 3 bases to trimming and J lost 1 base, with 18 bases between them. The CDR3 region is CASSMSLGFGENTEAFF. DNA for the CDR3: TGTGCCAGTAGTATGAGTCTCGGATTCGGAGAGAACACTGAAGCTTTCTTT. Full variable domain (outside the CDR3, taken from reference TRBV19 and TRBJ1-1): DGGITQSPKYLFRKEGQNVTLSCEQNLNHDAMYWYRQDPGQGLRLIYYSQIVNDFQKGDIAEGYSVSREKKESFPLTVTSAQKNPTAFYLCASSMSLGFGENTEAFFGQGTRLTVV.

V and J are TRBV2 and TRBJ2-7; 10 positions match TRBD1. This CDR3 region has 15 residues. Per germline, CDR1 SNHLY and CDR2 FYNNEI. V shed 6 bases and J 3 bases; nucleotides not matched to a gene: 8. CDR3 DNA sequence: TGTGCCAGCAGAAAGAGGGGGACAGGGGTCTACGAGCAGTACTTC. Its protein is CASRKRGTGVYEQYF.

This clone was observed a single time. The chain links TRBV6-5 to TRBJ1-2, with D hard to call. The CDR3 runs 12 residues. In germline, CDR1 is MNHEY, CDR2 SVGAGI. The V end lost 5 bases, the J end lost 8 bases, and 12 bases lay between the germline ends. The CDR3 spells CASSPRGSGYTF. In nucleotides, the CDR3 is TGTGCCAGCAGTCCCCGCGGGTCGGGCTACACCTTC.

The CDR3 nucleotides are TGTGCCAGCAGCCAAGGTGCGGTTTACAATCAGCCCCAGCATTTT. As protein: CASSQGAVYNQPQHF. The chain recombines TRBV4-2 with TRBJ1-5; D is uncertain. The CDR3 is made up of 15 amino acids. Per the germline V gene, CDR1 is LGHNA and CDR2 is YNFKEQ. Trimming removed 1 base at V and 3 bases at J, with 10 bases between.

Note on this clone: Germline and junction disagree at one end, which may indicate a read error. The V gene is TRBV15, the J gene TRBJ1-4; no definite D call. The CDR3 runs to 12 residues. The germline V gene encodes CDR1 LNHNV and CDR2 YYDKDF (reference sequence). As DNA, the CDR3 is TGTGCCACCAGCAGAGCTAAGGAAAAACTGTTTTTT. This translates into CATSRAKEKLFF.

CDR3 in amino acids: CASSPTDNTEAFF. The CDR3 DNA sequence: TGCGCCAGCAGCCCCACAGATAACACTGAAGCTTTCTTT. This chain connects TRBV5-1 to TRBJ1-1; the D is unclear. Germline CDR1 is SGHRS and CDR2 is YFSETQ. Trimming stripped 4 bases from V and 2 bases from J, with 9 bases between. CDR3 size: 13 residues.

This clone was detected only once. The chain employs TRBV6-5 and TRBJ2-2; D is unresolved. This CDR3 contains 15 residues. Germline V gene sequence: CDR1 MNHEY, CDR2 SVGAGI. V lost 2 bases and J 1 base, leaving 8 bases between the germline ends. CDR3 bases: TGTGCCAGCAGTTACAACAGTCTGAACACCGGGGAGCTGTTTTTT. Translating gives CASSYNSLNTGELFF.

In its sample, this clone was seen a few times. The chain employs TRBV10-3 and TRBJ1-2; TRBD1 matches 9 bases. The CDR3 totals 14 residues. Germline CDR1 ENHRY, CDR2 SYGVKD. J gave up 3 bases and V 4 bases, and 3 bases lay outside the gene matches. CDR3 protein: CAISAGTGYYGYTF. CDR3 bases: TGTGCCATCAGTGCCGGGACAGGGTACTATGGCTACACCTTC.

V and J are TRBV9 and TRBJ1-6; no clear D. CDR3 length: 15 residues. V was cut by 4 bases and J by 7 bases, with 15 bases left in between. The germline gives CDR1 SGDLS, CDR2 YYNGEE. CDR3 in amino acids: CASSPIRDQNSPLHF. CDR3 nucleotides: TGTGCCAGCAGCCCCATCCGGGATCAAAATTCACCCCTCCACTTT.